The 26 T cell receptor beta chains in this list originate from one sample, sequenced in a study of blood T cell repertoires in COVID-19 (dated by TCRdb to the early 2020s). The library was produced with the immunoSEQ multiplex PCR assay. In its TCRdb copy, this immuneACCESS table keeps in-frame sequences only and misses some clones. Where compared with another copy, unresolved V genes explain less than half of these, and the others have no known cause. For this sample there are about 98,000 clones; roughly 87% appear just once. The ten largest clones capture around a sixth of the sample. The sample taken for sequencing was peripheral blood. These receptors were taken from a man older than 75 with acute or convalescent COVID-19.

The chain couples TRBV28 to TRBJ1-1; D is perhaps TRBD1 (6 bases). V lost 8 bases, J lost 4 bases, and 29 bases lay in between. Looked up from germline, CDR1 is MDHEN and CDR2 is SYDVKM. The CDR3 length is 18 residues. The CDR3 region has the DNA TGTGCCAGCCCTGTCCCACTCGGGGGGCTGGATGGGAGCACTGAAGCTTTCTTT. Its translation is CASPVPLGGLDGSTEAFF. The whole variable domain, filled in from reference TRBV28 and TRBJ1-1, reads DVKVTQSSRYLVKRTGEKVFLECVQDMDHENMFWYRQDPGLGLRLIYFSYDVKMKEKGDIPEGYSVSREKKERFSLILESASTNQTSMYLCASPVPLGGLDGSTEAFFGQGTRLTVV.

The J gene is TRBJ2-1, the V gene TRBV11-2; D may be TRBD2 (5 bases). Trimming took 4 bases from V and 6 from J, leaving 25 bases between them. CDR3 length: 18 amino acids. Germline CDR1 is SGHAT and CDR2 is FQNNGV. CDR3 amino acids: CASSSWATLRRKGNEQFF. CDR3 coding DNA: TGTGCCAGCAGCTCCTGGGCGACTTTGCGGAGGAAGGGCAATGAGCAGTTCTTC.

The chain links TRBV29-1 to TRBJ2-7; 8 bases are a match to TRBD1. V dropped 7 bases and J dropped 3; count of bases not matched to a gene: 11. The CDR3 contains 14 residues. Looked up from germline, CDR1 is SQVTM and CDR2 is ANQGSEA. DNA for the CDR3: TGCAGCGCCGGAGGGTTAGGGACAGGCTACGAGCAGTACTTC. Amino acid sequence: CSAGGLGTGYEQYF.

The chain employs TRBV5-5 and TRBJ2-4; the match to TRBD1 covers 7 bases. Germline V gene lookup returns CDR1 SGHKS and CDR2 YYEKEE (reference sequence). Trimming took 2 bases from V and 0 from J; bases not matched to a gene: 8. The CDR3 length is 17 residues. CDR3 sequence (DNA): TGTGCCAGCAGCTTCGGCCGGGACAGACTAGCCAAAAACATTCAGTACTTC. It translates to CASSFGRDRLAKNIQYF.

The CDR3 loop is CASSFGTGGGGANVLTF. For the CDR3, the DNA is TGTGCCAGCAGCTTCGGGACAGGGGGCGGTGGGGCCAACGTCCTGACTTTC. The chain carries TRBV5-5 and TRBJ2-6; 12 positions agree with TRBD1. The CDR3 consists of 17 residues. CDR1 is SGHKS, CDR2 YYEKEE, per germline (reference sequence). The junction had 3 bases not matched to a gene; V was cut back by 2 bases and J by 3 bases.

J is TRBJ1-2 and V is TRBV30; no firm D call. Germline V lookup: CDR1 GTSNPN, CDR2 SVGIG (reference sequence). CDR3 size: 12 residues. Trimming shortened V by 2 bases and J by 8 bases, and 12 bases separated the two germline ends. The CDR3 reads CAWSQRPGGYTF. For the CDR3, the DNA is TGTGCCTGGAGTCAAAGACCGGGGGGCTACACCTTC.

The chain combines TRBV3-1 (or the pseudogene TRBV3-2) with TRBJ2-6, with D uncertain. The CDR3 loop spans 15 amino acids. Between the trimmed V and J ends, which lost 4 bases and 0 bases, there was a span of 7 bases. The V gene's germline CDR1 is LGHDT and CDR2 YNNKEL (reference sequence). The CDR3 region is CASSRGGSGANVLTF. The CDR3 nucleotides are TGTGCCAGCAGCCGCGGCGGCTCTGGGGCCAACGTCCTGACTTTC.

The chain joins TRBV9 to TRBJ2-2, with D perhaps matching TRBD2 (6 bases). The CDR3 is 15 residues long. Between the trimmed V and J ends, which lost 1 base and 2 bases, there was a span of 9 bases. The germline CDR1 and CDR2 sequences are SGDLS and YYNGEE. CDR3 in DNA: TGTGCCAGCAGCGTAATAGCGGACAACACCGGGGAGCTGTTTTTT. Translated: CASSVIADNTGELFF.

The V call is TRBV20-1, the J call TRBJ1-1; perhaps TRBD1 as D (6 bases). CDR1 is DFQATT, CDR2 SNEGSKA, per germline (reference sequence). This CDR3 has 9 residues. CDR3 DNA: TGCACCCAGGGGACTGAAGCTTTCTTT. Its translation: CTQGTEAFF.

This rearrangement joins TRBV24-1 to TRBJ1-5; tentative D call: TRBD1 (5 bases). The germline V gene has CDR1 KGHDR and CDR2 SFDVKD. Trimming pared 4 bases from V and 2 bases from J, leaving 5 bases between. This CDR3 spans 13 amino acids. The CDR3 DNA reads as TGTGCCACCAGTGACAGGGGCAATCAGCCCCAGCATTTT. Translating it yields CATSDRGNQPQHF.

This clone was detected a few times. V gene TRBV4-1 combines with J gene TRBJ1-2, with D perhaps TRBD1 (5 bases). Trimming pared 1 base from V and 3 bases from J, leaving 12 bases between. CDR1 and CDR2 from the germline V gene are MGHRA and YSYEKL. This CDR3 is built from 15 residues. CDR3 in amino acids: CASSQASRDYYGYTF. The CDR3 DNA reads TGCGCCAGCAGCCAAGCCTCGAGGGACTACTATGGCTACACCTTC.

The rearrangement links TRBV20-1 to TRBJ1-5; D possibly corresponds to TRBD1 (6 bases). The CDR3 covers 15 residues. The ends were cut back, 3 bases at V and 5 bases at J, with 17 bases in the middle. The germline V gene has CDR1 DFQATT and CDR2 SNEGSKA (reference sequence). CDR3 loop: CSASLDNRVHQPQHF. CDR3 in DNA: TGCAGTGCTAGTCTAGATAACAGGGTCCATCAGCCCCAGCATTTT.

This clone was detected only once. The chain recombines TRBV5-8 with TRBJ1-1; D gene ambiguous. The CDR3 sequence is 15 residues long. CDR1 SGHTS and CDR2 YDEGEE come from the germline V gene. Trimming stripped 2 bases from V and 1 base from J, with 12 bases between. CDR3 residues: CASSFFQGGNTEAFF. The CDR3 DNA is TGTGCCAGCAGCTTTTTCCAAGGAGGGAACACTGAAGCTTTCTTT.

The chain has TRBV28 and TRBJ2-3; the D gene is possibly TRBD2 (5 bases). This CDR3 contains 15 residues. V lost 8 bases and J lost 3, with 18 bases in between. CDR1 and CDR2 (germline): MDHEN, SYDVKM. Written as DNA, the CDR3 is TGTGCCAGCGGAGGAGGCGGAGCCATTACAGATACGCAGTATTTT. Its protein is CASGGGGAITDTQYF.

This clone occurred a few times. This chain joins TRBV5-5 and TRBJ2-3; D not resolved. The germline V and J ends were trimmed by 0 bases and 0 bases, with 14 bases remaining between them. This CDR3 comprises 17 residues. Germline CDR1 is SGHKS and CDR2 is YYEKEE (reference sequence). CDR3 DNA sequence: TGTGCCAGCAGCTTGGGGGTGGGCGTTTTTAGCACAGATACGCAGTATTTT. Translated, it gives CASSLGVGVFSTDTQYF.

This rearrangement joins TRBV4-3 to TRBJ2-1, with D possibly matching TRBD1 (5 bases). V gave up 0 bases and J gave up 10 bases, with 10 bases separating them. The germline V gene has CDR1 LGHNA and CDR2 YSLEER. The CDR3 spans 13 residues. CDR3 DNA sequence: TGCGCCAGCAGCCAAGACCAGGGTAGGGAGCAGTTCTTC. Translation: CASSQDQGREQFF.

The chain recombines TRBV7-2 with TRBJ1-5; no clear D. V was shortened by 0 bases and J by 3 bases, with 12 bases between the two germline ends. Germline CDR1 and CDR2: SGHTA and FQGNSA. There are 16 residues in the CDR3. The CDR3 here is CASSLASLAPNQPQHF. The CDR3 DNA reads TGTGCCAGCAGCTTAGCGAGTCTCGCACCCAATCAGCCCCAGCATTTT.

This rearrangement joins TRBV4-3 to TRBJ1-1; D is unclear. The ends were cut back, 3 bases at V and 4 bases at J, with 18 bases in the middle. Germline loops: CDR1 LGHNA, CDR2 YSLEER. This CDR3 has 16 residues. The CDR3 region has the DNA TGCGCCAGCAGCCAGGAGGATAGGATCCCGGGCACTGAAGCTTTCTTT. This gives the protein CASSQEDRIPGTEAFF.

The chain has TRBV20-1 and TRBJ1-1; D perhaps matches TRBD1 (6 bases). Trimming removed 5 bases at V and 5 bases at J, with 9 bases between. The CDR3 is 11 amino acids. In germline, CDR1 is DFQATT, CDR2 SNEGSKA (reference sequence). In DNA, the CDR3 is TGCAGTGCTGCAGGGGAAACTGAAGCTTTCTTT. Amino acids: CSAAGETEAFF.

This clone appeared a single time. The chain employs TRBV30 and TRBJ2-2; TRBD1 matches 8 bases. Trimming removed 2 bases from V and 7 bases from J; junction bases left unmatched: 3. CDR1 is GTSNPN, CDR2 SVGIG, per germline (reference sequence). CDR3 length equals 13 residues. In DNA form, the CDR3 reads TGTGCCTGGAGTCAGGGGGCGAGCGGGGAGCTGTTTTTT. As protein: CAWSQGASGELFF.

The chain links TRBV9 to TRBJ2-1, with 7 bases identical to TRBD1. Germline V gene sequence: CDR1 SGDLS, CDR2 YYNGEE. The CDR3 totals 15 residues. The trim removed 4 bases at V and 3 bases at J, leaving 7 bases unmatched. The CDR3 loop reads CASSTTGQDYNEQFF. CDR3 coding DNA: TGTGCCAGCAGCACGACCGGACAGGACTACAATGAGCAGTTCTTC.

The rearrangement uses TRBV19 and TRBJ1-2; TRBD1 aligns across 10 bases. CDR3 length: 15 amino acids. Per the germline V gene, CDR1 is LNHDA and CDR2 is SQIVND (reference sequence). V shed 3 bases and J 3 bases; nucleotides not matched to a gene: 4. Written as DNA, the CDR3 is TGTGCCAGTAGTATCATAGGGACAGGGGACTATGGCTACACCTTC. Amino acids: CASSIIGTGDYGYTF.

This clone was found once. V and J are TRBV25-1 and TRBJ2-1; TRBD1 matches 8 bases. Germline loops: CDR1 MGHDK, CDR2 SYGVNS. Trimming at V came to 4 bases and at J to 5 bases, leaving 10 bases not matched to a gene. The CDR3 length is 16 residues. CDR3: CASSGSGTGLNNEQFF. Written as DNA, the CDR3 is TGTGCCAGCAGTGGCTCCGGGACAGGACTCAACAATGAGCAGTTCTTC.

The chain is built from TRBV19 and TRBJ2-7; D is undetermined. The germline V and J ends were trimmed by 6 bases and 2 bases, with 11 bases remaining between them. Germline CDR1 reads LNHDA; CDR2 reads SQIVND (reference sequence). CDR3 length: 13 residues. DNA of the CDR3: TGTGCCAGTAGCGGTAATCTACCCTACGAGCAGTACTTC. It codes for CASSGNLPYEQYF.

The V and J genes are TRBV3-1 (or the pseudogene TRBV3-2) and TRBJ2-7; TRBD1 matches at 9 bases. CDR3 length: 14 amino acids. The germline V gene has CDR1 LGHDT and CDR2 YNNKEL (reference sequence). Trimming removed 4 bases from V and 3 bases from J; junction bases left unmatched: 4. CDR3 DNA sequence: TGTGCCAGCAGCCCGAGGGACAGGGACTACGAGCAGTACTTC. This gives the protein CASSPRDRDYEQYF.

The genes are TRBV7-9 and TRBJ1-3; 7 bases agree with TRBD1. The CDR3 has 17 residues. Germline-derived CDR1 and CDR2 are SEHNR and FQNEAQ (reference sequence). V shed 3 bases and J 4 bases; nucleotides not matched to a gene: 12. The CDR3 loop reads CASSFLGQPDEGNTIYF. CDR3 coding DNA: TGTGCCAGCAGCTTCTTGGGACAGCCAGACGAAGGAAACACCATATATTTT. The entire variable domain, with the rest obtained from reference TRBV7-9 and TRBJ1-3, is as follows: DTGVSQNPRHKITKRGQNVTFRCDPISEHNRLYWYRQTLGQGPEFLTYFQNEAQLEKSRLLSDRFSAERPKGSFSTLEIQRTEQGDSAMYLCASSFLGQPDEGNTIYFGEGSWLTVV.